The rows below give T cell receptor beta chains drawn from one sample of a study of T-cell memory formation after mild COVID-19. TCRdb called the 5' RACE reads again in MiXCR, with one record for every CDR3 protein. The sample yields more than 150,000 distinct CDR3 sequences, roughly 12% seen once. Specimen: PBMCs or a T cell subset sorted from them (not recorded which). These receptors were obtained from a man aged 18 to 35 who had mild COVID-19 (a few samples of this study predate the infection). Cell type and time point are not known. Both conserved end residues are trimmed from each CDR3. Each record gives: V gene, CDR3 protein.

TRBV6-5 ASSLLGGARDEKLF
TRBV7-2 ASSSTGTSTEAF
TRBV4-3 ASSQATQGREQY
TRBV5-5 ASSDARQPNTEAF
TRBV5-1 ASSSTGSPDTQY
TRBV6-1 ASRSGGGEGETQY
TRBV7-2 ASSKTDNTQY
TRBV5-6 ASSRTERRTGELF
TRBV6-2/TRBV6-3 ASTGQASSPLH
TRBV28 ASTVGRRGSYNEQF
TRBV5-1 ASLLEDSYNEQF
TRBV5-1 ASSGGTALGETQY
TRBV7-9 ASRYRQSTDTQY
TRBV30 AWTLGQGKYNEQF
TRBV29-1 SVASQPDSGNTIY
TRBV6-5 ASSYTPSILKAF
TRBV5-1 ASSLVGVSSYEQY
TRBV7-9 ASRPTGSGNTIY
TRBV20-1 SAREERGYNEQF
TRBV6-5 ASSRRERNQPQH
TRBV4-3 ASSQVRGGYTGELF
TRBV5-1 ASSSGGRGEGYT
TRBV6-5 ASSYSRRGAYEQY
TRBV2 ASGQGAQPQH
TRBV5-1 ASRRATNEKLF
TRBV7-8 ASSLVSGSPLH
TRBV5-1 ASSFTANYGYT
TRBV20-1 SARRVGGETQY
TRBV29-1 SVERTLGEAF
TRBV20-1 SARPGDRKTLF
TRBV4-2 ASSQDSREEAEAF
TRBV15 ATSRGGTNTEAF
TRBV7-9 ASSSNPGTGGWKTQY
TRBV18 ASSPQGEGRMNTEAF
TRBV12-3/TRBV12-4 ASSLRGGSISGANVLT
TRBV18 ASSPPLKDRSTDTQY
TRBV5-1 ASSAGDPVGTQY
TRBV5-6 ASSLAAGLVSPLH
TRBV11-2 ASSYQGQGNSPLH
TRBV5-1 ASKGLGNTGELF
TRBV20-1 SAPDRGSEAF
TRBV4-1 ASSQVGLQVEKLF
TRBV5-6 ASTRVPGGNTIY
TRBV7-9 ASSLGTAEQF
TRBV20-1 SAVRYTEAF
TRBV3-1 ASSRRATGELF
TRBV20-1 SAFVTDTQY
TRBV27 ASSLRGDYSNQPQH
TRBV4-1 ASSLPRKPATNEKLF
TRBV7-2 ASSLGAGPHATQY
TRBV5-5 ASTNGGWQETQY